This TCR beta chain was identified during a study of blood T cell repertoires in COVID-19. On the study more broadly: Whether acute or convalescent, the COVID-19 samples came from the United States, Italy and Spain. T cells, B-cell-depleted T cells, or PBMCs provided the cDNA or gDNA that served as material.

V shed 1 base and J shed 0 bases, with 19 bases lying between them. The length of the CDR3 is 18 residues. Germline V CDR1 and CDR2: SGHVS, FQNEAQ. In the authors' workflow: Reference gene primer amplification in the assay estimated nucleated cell counts. Repertoires were generated with immunoSEQ multiplex PCR, while TCRdb's copy carries only in-frame clones and drops some. That table furnishes V, J and clone size, whereas the DNA furnished D and trimming. The sample lists about 55,000 clones; approximately 91% were seen once. The chain links TRBV7-8 to TRBJ2-7; no reliable D call. This sequence was found in a man in his sixties with active COVID-19. Specimen: peripheral blood. CDR3 loop: CASSLVGGGVGSSYEQYF. The CDR3 DNA follows: TGTGCCAGCAGCTTAGTAGGCGGCGGCGTAGGAAGCTCCTACGAGCAGTACTTC.